The clone carrying this T cell receptor (beta chain) has more than one count but fewer than ten. The target antigen is unknown. The record originates from a study of T cells in Graves' hyperthyroidism and ophthalmopathy. Study-level findings and limits: Ophthalmopathy was distinguished from stable hyperthyroidism by 13 V-J signatures.

Template material for amplifying TCR beta CDR3 regions consisted of RNA transcripts. First-round RT-PCR with HTBI primers amplified the TCR CDR3 region. TCRdb reprocessed the multiplex PCR reads via MiXCR and lists one record per CDR3 protein. Counted here are fewer than 650,000 distinct CDR3 sequences, 40% to 50% occurring once; the ten biggest clones make up around two fifths. CDR1 and CDR2 (germline): SQVTM, ANQGSEA. V was cut by 4 bases and J by 5 bases, with 5 bases left in between. CDR3 length: 10 amino acids. This sequence originates from an adult woman with Graves' disease, either hyperthyroidism or ophthalmopathy (not recorded which). The specimen sequenced was peripheral blood or thyroid tissue (not recorded which). The chain employs TRBV29-1 and TRBJ2-5; D not certain. DNA for the CDR3: TGCAGCGTTGGCGCGGAGACCCAGTACTTC. Translation: CSVGAETQYF.